Each of the 28 T cell receptor beta chains below was sequenced from the same sample in a study of T cell changes during pregnancy in multiple sclerosis. The assay was immunoSEQ multiplex PCR, and TCRdb's table has in-frame clones only and misses some. The sample has around 100,000 clones; 80% to 95% are singletons. The material was peripheral blood, obtained after pregnancy. These receptor sequences come from a female donor with multiple sclerosis, enrolled in a pregnancy study.

CDR3 region: CASRTQGGAYEQYF. Here the CDR3 DNA reads TGTGCCAGCAGAACACAGGGGGGGGCTTACGAGCAGTACTTC. This chain uses TRBV7-8 with TRBJ2-7; D perhaps matches TRBD1 (8 bases). The CDR3 consists of 14 residues. CDR1 is SGHVS, CDR2 FQNEAQ, per germline. V lost 6 bases and J lost 4, with 16 bases in between.

The chain employs TRBV18 and TRBJ2-3, with TRBD2 matching over 8 bases. Germline lookup yields CDR1 KGHSH and CDR2 LQKENI. V shed 1 base, J shed 2 bases, and the junction held 8 bases outside the gene matches. This CDR3 contains 17 residues. CDR3 protein: CASSPLGGGSPTDTQYF. The CDR3 DNA sequence: TGTGCCAGCTCACCACTTGGCGGGGGGTCCCCCACAGATACGCAGTATTTT.

V usage is TRBV5-5 and J usage is TRBJ1-1; 9 bases are shared with TRBD1. Losses at the gene ends were 5 bases for V and 2 bases for J; bases not matched to a gene: 7. Germline lookup yields CDR1 SGHKS and CDR2 YYEKEE (reference sequence). The CDR3 is made up of 15 amino acids. In DNA form, the CDR3 reads TGTGCCAGCAGTCTTACGGGACAGGGAAACACTGAAGCTTTCTTT. Residues: CASSLTGQGNTEAFF.

The V gene is TRBV6-1, the J gene TRBJ1-2; 8 nucleotides align to TRBD1. V was clipped by 4 bases and J by 7 bases; unmatched bases: 14. Germline assignment: CDR1 MNHNS and CDR2 SASEGT. The CDR3 has 16 amino acids. The chain's CDR3 is CASSGIRDRNIRGYTF. In nucleotides, the CDR3 is TGTGCCAGCAGTGGCATCCGGGACAGGAATATCCGTGGCTACACCTTC.

This clone was detected once. The V call is TRBV20-1, the J call TRBJ2-1; D not resolved. The CDR3 contains 10 residues. The V end was cut by 7 bases, the J end by 9 bases, with 10 bases between. Germline loops: CDR1 DFQATT, CDR2 SNEGSKA (reference sequence). For the CDR3, the DNA is TGCAGTGGCTGGAACAGTGAGCAGTTCTTC. Translating it yields CSGWNSEQFF.

CDR3 nucleotide sequence: TGCAGCGTTGTTGGGGCGGGGTGGACTGAAGCTTTCTTT. Amino acids: CSVVGAGWTEAFF. The chain joins TRBV29-1 to TRBJ1-1, with TRBD1 as a possible D gene (5 bases). CDR1 is SQVTM, CDR2 ANQGSEA, per germline. CDR3 length: 13 residues. The V and J ends lost 4 bases and 5 bases respectively, with 14 bases between them.

The chain is built from TRBV13 and TRBJ2-5, with 7 positions matching TRBD1. From germline, CDR1 is PRHDT and CDR2 FYEKMQ (reference sequence). V dropped 5 bases and J dropped 5; count of bases not matched to a gene: 11. CDR3 length equals 15 residues. CDR3 coding DNA: TGTGCCAGCAGCGTTAGTGGACAGGCGAGGGAGACCCAGTACTTC. This codes for CASSVSGQARETQYF.

This clone was counted between two and nine times. The chain employs TRBV9 and TRBJ2-2; D may be TRBD1 (6 bases). This CDR3 spans 17 amino acids. V was shortened by 2 bases and J by 4 bases, with 18 bases between the two germline ends. The V gene's germline CDR1 is SGDLS and CDR2 YYNGEE. The CDR3 is CASSVGSTGTSTGELFF. DNA for the CDR3: TGTGCCAGCAGCGTGGGGTCCACAGGGACGTCCACCGGGGAGCTGTTTTTT.

The chain recombines TRBV4-2 with TRBJ2-5; 13 bases line up with TRBD2. The germline CDR1 and CDR2 sequences are LGHNA and YNFKEQ. With 5 bases clipped from V and 4 bases from J, the junction kept 7 bases outside the gene matches. CDR3 length equals 16 residues. CDR3 protein: CASSKGLAGDRETQYF. The CDR3 DNA sequence: TGTGCCAGCAGCAAAGGACTAGCGGGGGATCGAGAGACCCAGTACTTC.

This chain joins TRBV6-1 and TRBJ1-1, with D maybe TRBD1 (6 bases). Trimming pared 4 bases from V and 0 bases from J, leaving 15 bases between. The CDR3 runs 16 residues. In germline, CDR1 is MNHNS, CDR2 SASEGT. CDR3 nucleotide sequence: TGTGCCAGCAGTGCTGACCTCAGGGGCTTGAACACTGAAGCTTTCTTT. This codes for CASSADLRGLNTEAFF.

This clone has a single count. CDR3 bases: TGTGCCAGCAGTTACGGGACACTAGCCTACGAGCAGTACTTC. Encoded protein: CASSYGTLAYEQYF. The chain employs TRBV6-5 and TRBJ2-7; D is possibly TRBD1 (6 bases). Germline V lookup: CDR1 MNHEY, CDR2 SVGAGI. This CDR3 region has 14 residues. Trimming took off 2 bases at V and 2 bases at J, with 10 bases between the two ends.

This sequence joins TRBV5-1 and TRBJ1-2; D not certain. Germline CDR1 and CDR2: SGHRS and YFSETQ. V dropped 2 bases and J dropped 8 bases, with 13 bases sitting between them. The CDR3 has 13 residues. The chain's CDR3 is CASSFLWEQGYTF. The CDR3 DNA reads TGCGCCAGCAGCTTTCTCTGGGAGCAGGGCTACACCTTC.

The CDR3 nucleotides are TGTGCCAGCAGCTTAGCCCAGGAAGGGACCCAGTACTTC. As protein: CASSLAQEGTQYF. V usage is TRBV7-2 and J usage is TRBJ2-5; D is ambiguous. Per germline, CDR1 SGHTA and CDR2 FQGNSA. V lost 0 bases to trimming and J lost 7 bases, with 9 bases between them. The CDR3 is 13 amino acids.

The V call is TRBV19, the J call TRBJ2-1, with a possible D match to TRBD1 (5 bases). This CDR3 is 15 amino acids long. Germline CDR1 is LNHDA and CDR2 is SQIVND (reference sequence). Trimming pared 3 bases from V and 0 bases from J, leaving 9 bases between. CDR3: CASSITDSSYNEQFF. The CDR3 coding sequence is TGTGCCAGTAGTATCACAGACAGCTCCTACAATGAGCAGTTCTTC.

This chain connects TRBV27 to TRBJ1-6; D perhaps matches TRBD1 (6 bases). From germline, CDR1 is MNHEY and CDR2 SMNVEV (reference sequence). This CDR3 has 15 residues. V shed 4 bases and J shed 7 bases, with 14 bases lying between them. The CDR3 spells CASSYRALANSPLHF. The DNA of the CDR3 is TGTGCCAGCAGTTACAGGGCACTTGCGAATTCACCCCTCCACTTT.

CDR3 amino acids: CAWTGFGANVLTF. The DNA of the CDR3 is TGTGCCTGGACAGGGTTCGGGGCCAACGTCCTGACTTTC. This chain links TRBV30 with TRBJ2-6; TRBD1 might be the D (5 bases). The V gene lost 4 bases and the J gene lost 4 bases, with 8 bases spanning the gap. The CDR3 has 13 amino acids. Germline CDR1 reads GTSNPN; CDR2 reads SVGIG (reference sequence). Variable domain in full (rest from reference TRBV30 and TRBJ2-6): SQTIHQWPATLVQPVGSPLSLECTVEGTSNPNLYWYRQAAGRGLQLLFYSVGIGQISSEVPQNLSASRPQDRQFILSSKKLLLSDSGFYLCAWTGFGANVLTFGAGSRLTVL.

The chain has TRBV14 and TRBJ1-1; 7 nucleotides line up with TRBD1. The junction had 11 bases not matched to a gene; V was cut back by 4 bases and J by 0 bases. In germline, CDR1 is SGHDN, CDR2 FVKESK. The CDR3 extends over 17 amino acids. The CDR3 region is CASSPGQVGVMNTEAFF. The CDR3 DNA sequence: TGTGCCAGCAGCCCCGGACAGGTAGGGGTGATGAACACTGAAGCTTTCTTT.

This clone was detected only once. This sequence joins TRBV7-2 and TRBJ1-3; 8 bases fit TRBD1. V lost 4 bases, J lost 7 bases, and 3 bases stayed unmatched. Germline assignment: CDR1 SGHTA and CDR2 FQGNSA. The CDR3 runs 13 residues. For the CDR3, the DNA is TGTGCCAGCAGCTCGGACAGGGTGAACACCATATATTTT. Translated: CASSSDRVNTIYF.

The chain carries TRBV27 and TRBJ2-7; a weak D match, TRBD2 (5 bases). V gave up 9 bases and J gave up 0 bases, with 6 bases separating them. Germline loops: CDR1 MNHEY, CDR2 SMNVEV (reference sequence). The CDR3 spans 11 residues. CDR3 nucleotide sequence: TGTGCCAGTCGGGGCTCCTACGAGCAGTACTTC. It translates to CASRGSYEQYF.

The CDR3 here is CASSPGTSVTYEQYF. CDR3 DNA: TGTGCCAGCAGTCCCGGGACTAGCGTTACCTACGAGCAGTACTTC. The chain recombines TRBV7-9 with TRBJ2-7; TRBD2 agrees at 10 bases. CDR3 length: 15 amino acids. CDR1 is SEHNR, CDR2 FQNEAQ, per germline (reference sequence). J gave up 2 bases and V 6 bases, and 7 bases lay outside the gene matches.

V usage is TRBV19 and J usage is TRBJ1-2, with 7 bases matching TRBD1. The CDR3 runs 13 residues. V was pared by 7 bases and J by 2 bases, with 4 bases of the junction left unmatched. Per the germline V gene, CDR1 is LNHDA and CDR2 is SQIVND (reference sequence). CDR3 in amino acids: CASNPDRNYGYTF. CDR3 coding DNA: TGTGCCAGTAATCCGGACAGGAACTATGGCTACACCTTC.

V gene TRBV2 combines with J gene TRBJ1-5; 9 positions agree with TRBD1. V shed 5 bases and J 2 bases; nucleotides not matched to a gene: 4. Germline lookup yields CDR1 SNHLY and CDR2 FYNNEI. The CDR3 contains 15 residues. CDR3 residues: CASSYRDRGNQPQHF. CDR3 in DNA: TGTGCCAGCAGTTACCGGGACAGGGGCAATCAGCCCCAGCATTTT.

The chain is built from TRBV11-2 and TRBJ2-1; 10 bases fit TRBD2. Per the germline V gene, CDR1 is SGHAT and CDR2 is FQNNGV. V was pared by 5 bases and J by 3 bases, with 7 bases of the junction left unmatched. This CDR3 contains 16 residues. CDR3 in DNA: TGTGCCAGCAGCGCCGACCCTAGCGGGGGCTACAATGAGCAGTTCTTC. It is translated as CASSADPSGGYNEQFF. The full variable domain, in which reference TRBV11-2 and TRBJ2-1 provide the parts outside the CDR3, is EAGVAQSPRYKIIEKRQSVAFWCNPISGHATLYWYQQILGQGPKLLIQFQNNGVVDDSQLPKDRFSAERLKGVDSTLKIQPAKLEDSAVYLCASSADPSGGYNEQFFGPGTRLTVL.

J is TRBJ1-6 and V is TRBV7-2, with unresolved D. The CDR3 consists of 17 residues. The germline gives CDR1 SGHTA, CDR2 FQGNSA. V was pared by 3 bases and J by 5 bases, with 17 bases between. CDR3 protein: CASSFFTPGPNNSPLHF. Here the CDR3 DNA reads TGTGCCAGCAGCTTCTTTACTCCGGGTCCCAATAATTCACCCCTCCACTTT.

The rearrangement links TRBV7-2 to TRBJ2-1; 11 bases line up with TRBD2. Germline lookup yields CDR1 SGHTA and CDR2 FQGNSA. V lost 4 bases, J lost 9 bases, and 8 bases stayed unmatched. The length of the CDR3 is 15 residues. The CDR3 protein is CASSSRSGGAGEQFF. CDR3 bases: TGTGCCAGCAGCTCCCGTAGCGGGGGGGCGGGTGAGCAGTTCTTC.

This chain links TRBV5-8 with TRBJ2-7, with a tentative D call TRBD1 (6 bases). The germline gives CDR1 SGHTS, CDR2 YDEGEE. The CDR3 length is 14 residues. Trimming shortened V by 4 bases and J by 5 bases, and 16 bases separated the two germline ends. The CDR3 spells CASSEPGARHEQYF. Written as DNA, the CDR3 is TGTGCCAGCAGCGAGCCAGGGGCTAGGCACGAGCAGTACTTC.

The rearrangement uses TRBV27 and TRBJ2-5; D may be TRBD2 (6 bases). Germline assignment: CDR1 MNHEY and CDR2 SMNVEV (reference sequence). This CDR3 contains 14 residues. Trimming left V 2 bases short and J 4 bases short, with 11 bases between. CDR3 DNA sequence: TGTGCCAGCAGTTTAGGACCGGAGGGAGAGACCCAGTACTTC. Translated: CASSLGPEGETQYF.

The chain has TRBV5-4 and TRBJ2-6; 9 bases match TRBD1. This CDR3 has 17 residues. V gave up 3 bases and J gave up 3 bases; unmatched junction bases: 7. Germline loops: CDR1 SGHNT, CDR2 YYREEE (reference sequence). CDR3 nucleotides: TGTGCCAGCAGCTCCCAACAGGGGGCGGATGGGGCCAACGTCCTGACTTTC. Its protein product is CASSSQQGADGANVLTF.